This record concerns one TCR beta chain sequence. Antigen: not known. With 3 bases removed from V and 3 bases from J, the gap between germline ends came to 9 bases. CDR3 size: 13 residues. The germline gives CDR1 SGHTA, CDR2 FQGNSA. Measured with immunoSEQ multiplex PCR; TCRdb has only the in-frame clones, and not every one. The sample includes 25,000 to 30,000 clones, less than 80% seen only once; the top ten take around 1%. The source of the sample is a study of memory CD4+ T cells and cytomegalovirus serostatus. The study, taken as a whole, reports: Repertoires predicted CMV serostatus with median bootstrapped AUC of around 0.95.

Single viable CD3+CD4+CD8-CD45RO+ cells were sorted as the memory CD4+ T cells. Donors' CMV status reflects serum IgG against pp150, pp28, p38, p52. CD4+ T cells were isolated by positive magnetic selection. Sequenced: memory CD4+ T cells from blood. V gene TRBV7-2 combines with J gene TRBJ2-7; D is unclear. The sequence was obtained from an adult in good health and CMV-seronegative. The CDR3 region is CASSLAHLYEQYF. The CDR3 DNA reads TGTGCCAGCAGCTTGGCACACCTCTACGAGCAGTACTTC.